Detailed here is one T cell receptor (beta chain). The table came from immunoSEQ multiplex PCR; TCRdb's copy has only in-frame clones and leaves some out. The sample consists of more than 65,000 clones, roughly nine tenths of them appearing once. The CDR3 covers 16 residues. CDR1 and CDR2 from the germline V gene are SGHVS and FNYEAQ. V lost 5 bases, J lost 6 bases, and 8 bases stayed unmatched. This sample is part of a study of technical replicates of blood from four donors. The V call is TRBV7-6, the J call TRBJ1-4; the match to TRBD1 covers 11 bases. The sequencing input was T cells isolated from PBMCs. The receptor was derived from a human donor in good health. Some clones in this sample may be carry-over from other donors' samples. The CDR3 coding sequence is TGTGCCAGCAGCATCACCGGACAGGGGGCTGATGAAAAACTGTTTTTT. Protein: CASSITGQGADEKLFF.